The entry below gives a single T cell receptor beta chain sequence along with its context. Its antigen remains unknown. The entry originates in a study of PD-1 blockade in classical Hodgkin lymphoma. All patients experienced relapse after autologous stem cell transplantation, and brentuximab vedotin exposure was variable. Thawed PBMCs were the source of CD4+ T cells, purified by magnetic negative selection. Classifying best responses yielded complete response, partial response or progressive disease. General study results and limits: Newly diagnosed patients were reported to exhibit reduced baseline TCR diversity relative to healthy donors. Newly diagnosed and completely responding patients shared comparable baseline diversity. Significantly greater TCR diversity emerged by C4D1 in CD4+ cells but not CD8+ cells.

The CDR3 has 17 residues. Germline lookup yields CDR1 KGHSH and CDR2 LQKENI. The V end was cut by 5 bases, the J end by 1 base, with 18 bases between. Generated by immunoSEQ multiplex PCR, the TCRdb table keeps only in-frame clones and is missing some. This repertoire shows under 4,500 clones, around 87% found once; its top ten account for more than 25%. The sequence derives from a human donor with classical Hodgkin lymphoma. This sample comprised CD4+ T cells from blood, obtained at baseline. The chain carries TRBV18 and TRBJ1-5; weak D call: TRBD1 (6 bases). CDR3 DNA sequence: TGTGCCAGCTCAGACAGGCGCCCCCGGGAGAGCAATCAGCCCCAGCATTTT. Encoded protein: CASSDRRPRESNQPQHF.